These 10 T cell receptor beta chains came from one sample sequenced in a study of T cell repertoires in cytomegalovirus infection. Their recognized antigens are unknown. TCRdb re-called the reads with MiXCR, one entry per CDR3 protein. The sample holds 750,000 to 950,000 distinct CDR3 sequences, 29% seen once. Sequencing used cultured CD8+ T cells from PBMCs, obtained from culture after CMV antigen stimulation. These receptor sequences come from a human donor in good health (CMV status not recorded). Some clones in this sample may be carry-over from other donors' samples.

V is TRBV12-5 and J is TRBJ2-7; D remains ambiguous. Germline V gene lookup returns CDR1 LGHNT and CDR2 FRNRAP. V was pared by 6 bases and J by 7 bases, with 10 bases between. The CDR3 is 11 residues long. CDR3 in amino acids: CASGTNPEQYF. The CDR3 coding sequence is TGTGCTAGTGGCACAAACCCGGAGCAGTACTTC. Using reference TRBV12-5 and TRBJ2-7 for the parts outside the CDR3, the full variable domain is DARVTQTPRHKVTEMGQEVTMRCQPILGHNTVFWYRQTMMQGLELLAYFRNRAPLDDSGMPKDRFSAEMPDATLATLKIQPSEPRDSAVYFCASGTNPEQYFGPGTRLTVT.

This clonotype was detected only a few times. The DNA for the CDR3 is TGTGCCAGCAGCTTAGAGCTATCCGAGCAGTACTTC. This gives the protein CASSLELSEQYF. The chain combines TRBV7-8 with TRBJ2-7; D call uncertain. The V end lost 1 base, the J end lost 6 bases, and 7 bases lay between the germline ends. CDR1 is SGHVS, CDR2 FQNEAQ, per germline. The CDR3 totals 12 residues. Drawing the rest from reference TRBV7-8 and TRBJ2-7, the complete variable domain is GAGVSQSPRYKVAKRGQDVALRCDPISGHVSLFWYQQALGQGPEFLTYFQNEAQLDKSGLPSDRFFAERPEGSVSTLKIQRTQQEDSAVYLCASSLELSEQYFGPGTRLTVT.

V and J are TRBV19 and TRBJ1-5, with unresolved D. The germline V gene encodes CDR1 LNHDA and CDR2 SQIVND (reference sequence). V gave up 3 bases and J gave up 1 base, with 10 bases separating them. The CDR3 has 15 amino acids. CDR3 amino acids: CASSMFPGSNQPQHF. The CDR3 bases are TGTGCCAGTAGTATGTTCCCTGGGAGCAATCAGCCCCAGCATTTT. The full variable domain, in which reference TRBV19 and TRBJ1-5 provide the parts outside the CDR3, is DGGITQSPKYLFRKEGQNVTLSCEQNLNHDAMYWYRQDPGQGLRLIYYSQIVNDFQKGDIAEGYSVSREKKESFPLTVTSAQKNPTAFYLCASSMFPGSNQPQHFGDGTRLSIL.

This clonotype came up many times. The chain has TRBV12-3 or TRBV12-4 and TRBJ2-1; 7 nucleotides match TRBD2. The CDR3 length is 13 residues. Germline trimming cut 6 bases from V and 7 bases from J; bases unmatched to any gene: 6. CDR3 bases: TGTGCCAGCAGCCCCACCGGGGGGAATGAGCAGTTCTTC. Translating it yields CASSPTGGNEQFF.

This clonotype has a handful of counts. This chain uses TRBV29-1 with TRBJ2-5; 10 nucleotides agree with TRBD1. Unmatched junction bases numbered 6, after V lost 1 base and J lost 4 bases. The CDR3 runs 15 residues. Germline V gene data show CDR1 as SQVTM and CDR2 as ANQGSEA. The CDR3 nucleotides read TGCAGCGTTGAAGGTCGAGACAGGGGGCGAGAGACCCAGTACTTC. This codes for CSVEGRDRGRETQYF.

In its sample, this clonotype was seen a few times. The chain couples TRBV7-9 to TRBJ2-1; D ambiguous. V lost 6 bases to trimming and J lost 8 bases, with 17 bases between them. In germline, CDR1 is SEHNR, CDR2 FQNEAQ (reference sequence). This CDR3 has 14 residues. This CDR3 is CASSLSAFLDEQFF. Written as DNA, the CDR3 is TGTGCCAGCAGTCTTTCTGCTTTCCTAGATGAGCAGTTCTTC.

The V call is TRBV20-1, the J call TRBJ2-5, with 8 positions matching TRBD1. The CDR3 has 14 amino acids. The J segment lost 1 base and the V segment lost 4 bases, leaving 5 bases of the junction unmatched. Germline-derived CDR1 and CDR2 are DFQATT and SNEGSKA (reference sequence). CDR3: CSATGGRAQETQYF. The DNA of the CDR3 is TGCAGTGCTACAGGGGGCCGGGCCCAAGAGACCCAGTACTTC.

This clonotype was picked up a small number of times. The J gene is TRBJ2-5, the V gene TRBV15; TRBD1 agrees at 10 bases. Per the germline V gene, CDR1 is LNHNV and CDR2 is YYDKDF (reference sequence). This CDR3 contains 15 residues. After removal of 4 bases from V and 4 bases from J, the junction contained 6 bases not matched to a gene. CDR3 in DNA: TGTGCCACCAGCATAGACAGGGGGCTGGGAGAGACCCAGTACTTC. As protein: CATSIDRGLGETQYF.

In this sample, this clonotype turned up a few times. This rearrangement joins TRBV6-5 to TRBJ2-7; D could derive from TRBD1 or TRBD2 (6 bases each). The CDR3 has 14 residues. The germline V gene encodes CDR1 MNHEY and CDR2 SVGAGI. V lost 6 bases, J lost 5 bases, and 17 bases lay in between. CDR3 nucleotide sequence: TGTGCCAGCAGGGCTGAGGGGGGAAATGACGAGCAGTACTTC. Its translation: CASRAEGGNDEQYF.

This clonotype is classed as medium-sized. The gene calls are TRBV7-9 and TRBJ2-3; D unresolved. V dropped 1 base and J dropped 2 bases, with 7 bases sitting between them. Germline lookup yields CDR1 SEHNR and CDR2 FQNEAQ (reference sequence). The CDR3 has 14 residues. DNA of the CDR3: TGTGCCAGCAGCTTAGGAGTCGACACAGATACGCAGTATTTT. It encodes CASSLGVDTDTQYF.